This TCR beta chain was retrieved from a study of blood T cells in healthy people across ages. This clonotype occurred a few times. It was with a sample-barcoded 5' primer and a J-beta primer mix that a second PCR of roughly 6 to 11 cycles was run. TCRdb independently ran MiXCR on the 5' RACE reads; one entry per CDR3 protein. Among 1.5 million to 2 million distinct CDR3 sequences listed, about two fifths were seen once. Germline V lookup: CDR1 SNHLY, CDR2 FYNNEI. Trimming pared 4 bases from V and 4 bases from J, leaving 20 bases between. This CDR3 has 17 amino acids. Specimen: blood. The clonotype was recovered from a human donor in good health. The chain joins TRBV2 to TRBJ2-1, with D tentatively TRBD2 (5 bases). CDR3 sequence (DNA): TGTGCCAGCAGTGCGAGTGGCGCCAAAGGAGGATACAATGAGCAGTTCTTC. Its protein is CASSASGAKGGYNEQFF. The variable domain in full, with the rest retrieved from reference TRBV2 and TRBJ2-1, is EPEVTQTPSHQVTQMGQEVILRCVPISNHLYFYWYRQILGQKVEFLVSFYNNEISEKSEIFDDQFSVERPDGSNFTLKIRSTKLEDSAMYFCASSASGAKGGYNEQFFGPGTRLTVL.